The 18 T cell receptor beta chains below come from one sample, sequenced in a study of blood T cell repertoires in COVID-19. Assay used: immunoSEQ multiplex PCR; TCRdb lists only in-frame clones, some missing. The sample lists some 210,000 clones; about four fifths were seen once. Sequencing was carried out using peripheral blood. These receptor sequences come from a woman in her forties or fifties with active or convalescent COVID-19.

The chain carries TRBV5-8 and TRBJ1-1, with 7 bases matching TRBD1. J was trimmed by 1 base and V by 4 bases; bases with no gene match: 10. The V gene's germline CDR1 is SGHTS and CDR2 YDEGEE. The CDR3 has 16 amino acids. CDR3 sequence: CASSPQGSIQNTEAFF. CDR3 nucleotides: TGTGCCAGCAGCCCACAGGGGTCTATACAGAACACTGAAGCTTTCTTT.

The chain joins TRBV4-2 to TRBJ2-1, with 9 bases lining up with TRBD2. The CDR3 is 16 amino acids. CDR1 and CDR2 from the germline V gene are LGHNA and YNFKEQ. J gave up 7 bases and V 1 base, and 8 bases lay outside the gene matches. CDR3 protein: CASSQAVGTSRNEQFF. The DNA for the CDR3 is TGTGCCAGCAGCCAAGCAGTGGGGACTAGCCGGAATGAGCAGTTCTTC.

CDR3 amino acids: CATSFGGRAFF. In nucleotides, the CDR3 is TGTGCCACCTCGTTCGGGGGGAGAGCTTTCTTT. This sequence joins TRBV24-1 and TRBJ1-1; the D gene is possibly TRBD1 (5 bases). The CDR3 is made up of 11 amino acids. Germline V gene data show CDR1 as KGHDR and CDR2 as SFDVKD. Trimming took off 9 bases at V and 10 bases at J, with 14 bases between the two ends.

This clone came up a few times. The CDR3 sequence is CASSFRGPSDTGELFF. CDR3 nucleotides: TGCGCCAGCAGCTTCCGCGGGCCATCGGACACCGGGGAGCTGTTTTTT. This rearrangement joins TRBV4-1 to TRBJ2-2, with D maybe TRBD2 (5 bases). The V and J ends lost 5 bases and 3 bases respectively, with 16 bases between them. The CDR3 is made up of 16 amino acids. The germline CDR1 and CDR2 sequences are MGHRA and YSYEKL.

This clone was detected only once. The rearrangement links TRBV6-5 to TRBJ2-7; a possible D gene is TRBD1 (6 bases). Trimming took 7 bases from V and 0 from J, leaving 10 bases between them. CDR3 size: 13 residues. CDR1 MNHEY and CDR2 SVGAGI come from the germline V gene. DNA of the CDR3: TGTGCCAGCACTCGAGGGGGCTCCTACGAGCAGTACTTC. This sequence encodes CASTRGGSYEQYF.

The chain uses TRBV15 and TRBJ1-2, with D unclear. Trimming removed 3 bases at V and 5 bases at J, with 4 bases between. From germline, CDR1 is LNHNV and CDR2 YYDKDF (reference sequence). The CDR3 extends over 11 amino acids. The DNA for the CDR3 is TGTGCCACCAGCAGTAGTTATGGCTACACCTTC. It codes for CATSSSYGYTF.

J is TRBJ1-3 and V is TRBV5-1, with D uncertain. Germline V CDR1 and CDR2: SGHRS, YFSETQ. V was cut by 0 bases and J by 3 bases, with 7 bases left in between. The CDR3 has 14 residues. In DNA form, the CDR3 reads TGCGCCAGCAGCTTGGTGGGCCTTGGAAACACCATATATTTT. Translating gives CASSLVGLGNTIYF.

This clone showed up just once. V and J are TRBV28 and TRBJ2-1; a weak D match, TRBD2 (5 bases). The germline V gene encodes CDR1 MDHEN and CDR2 SYDVKM. This CDR3 has 15 amino acids. The germline V and J ends were trimmed by 3 bases and 7 bases, with 16 bases remaining between them. CDR3 sequence reads: CASSLGQPTGNEQFF. The CDR3 nucleotides are TGTGCCAGCAGTTTGGGTCAGCCGACGGGGAATGAGCAGTTCTTC.

The CDR3 nucleotides are TGCGCCAGCAGCCAAGACGGGACTAGCGGGATTGTATCTAGCACAGATACGCAGTATTTT. As protein: CASSQDGTSGIVSSTDTQYF. The chain joins TRBV4-1 to TRBJ2-3; 13 positions match TRBD2. Trimming cost V 0 bases and J 0 bases; bases outside gene matches: 9. Germline V gene lookup returns CDR1 MGHRA and CDR2 YSYEKL. This CDR3 contains 20 residues.

The genes are TRBV19 and TRBJ1-4; D might be TRBD1 (6 bases). The CDR3 has 16 amino acids. V lost 5 bases and J 0 bases, leaving 13 bases between the germline ends. Germline CDR1 and CDR2: LNHDA and SQIVND (reference sequence). The CDR3 coding sequence is TGTGCCAGTAGTCTCGACCGGACAGCAACTAATGAAAAACTGTTTTTT. It specifies CASSLDRTATNEKLFF.

This chain uses TRBV27 with TRBJ1-2, with TRBD1 identical over 11 bases. Germline V gene sequence: CDR1 MNHEY, CDR2 SMNVEV (reference sequence). There are 13 residues in the CDR3. The V gene end was trimmed by 8 bases and the J gene end by 4 bases; junction bases not matched to a gene: 3. CDR3 bases: TGTGCCAGCTGGGGACAGGGGGGCTATGGCTACACCTTC. This sequence encodes CASWGQGGYGYTF.

This clone has a single count. This chain links TRBV4-1 with TRBJ2-1, with TRBD2 identical over 9 bases. From germline, CDR1 is MGHRA and CDR2 YSYEKL. CDR3 length equals 15 residues. V dropped 4 bases and J dropped 5; count of bases not matched to a gene: 6. CDR3 amino acids: CASSLAGLADNEQFF. CDR3 nucleotides: TGCGCCAGCAGCCTAGCGGGACTAGCAGACAATGAGCAGTTCTTC.

The CDR3 loop reads CASSLLGVNTGELFF. DNA of the CDR3: TGTGCCAGCAGTTTATTAGGGGTCAACACCGGGGAGCTGTTTTTT. The V and J genes are TRBV27 and TRBJ2-2; possibly TRBD1 for D (5 bases). This CDR3 is built from 15 residues. Trimming shortened V by 1 base and J by 2 bases, and 8 bases separated the two germline ends. Germline V gene lookup returns CDR1 MNHEY and CDR2 SMNVEV (reference sequence).

V gene TRBV6-4 combines with J gene TRBJ2-1; maybe TRBD1 (5 bases). Looked up from germline, CDR1 is MRHNA and CDR2 is SNTAGT. With 3 bases removed from V and 0 bases from J, the gap between germline ends came to 18 bases. This CDR3 is 18 amino acids long. CDR3 sequence: CASSDGASQFSSYNEQFF. In DNA form, the CDR3 reads TGTGCCAGCAGTGATGGGGCCTCTCAATTTAGCTCCTACAATGAGCAGTTCTTC.

J is TRBJ2-3 and V is TRBV6-4; 8 bases map to TRBD2. From germline, CDR1 is MRHNA and CDR2 SNTAGT. Trimming took 0 bases from V and 11 from J; bases not matched to a gene: 1. This CDR3 has 12 residues. DNA of the CDR3: TGTGCCAGCAGTGACTCCGCGGGGGGGCAGTATTTT. This translates into CASSDSAGGQYF.

V is TRBV3-1 (or the pseudogene TRBV3-2) and J is TRBJ1-4; D may be TRBD1 (5 bases). The CDR3 has 14 amino acids. Germline V lookup: CDR1 LGHDT, CDR2 YNNKEL (reference sequence). V was clipped by 4 bases and J by 7 bases, with 13 bases between them. The CDR3 DNA is TGTGCCAGCAGCCCGACGATAAGGGGTGAAAAACTGTTTTTT. Translation gives CASSPTIRGEKLFF.

The V gene is TRBV28, the J gene TRBJ1-5; 8 bases match TRBD1. The V gene's germline CDR1 is MDHEN and CDR2 SYDVKM. The CDR3 spans 14 residues. The V and J ends lost 7 bases and 5 bases, in that order; junction bases with no gene match: 7. CDR3 DNA: TGTGCCAGCAAACTAGGGACAGGACATCAGCCCCAGCATTTT. Translation: CASKLGTGHQPQHF.

This clone was observed a few times. The chain joins TRBV2 to TRBJ1-5; no firm D call. CDR1 and CDR2 (germline): SNHLY, FYNNEI. The CDR3 has 15 residues. Trimming shortened V by 2 bases and J by 6 bases, and 14 bases separated the two germline ends. CDR3 loop: CASSEMGIRGQPQHF. CDR3 in DNA: TGTGCCAGCAGTGAAATGGGTATCAGAGGTCAGCCCCAGCATTTT.